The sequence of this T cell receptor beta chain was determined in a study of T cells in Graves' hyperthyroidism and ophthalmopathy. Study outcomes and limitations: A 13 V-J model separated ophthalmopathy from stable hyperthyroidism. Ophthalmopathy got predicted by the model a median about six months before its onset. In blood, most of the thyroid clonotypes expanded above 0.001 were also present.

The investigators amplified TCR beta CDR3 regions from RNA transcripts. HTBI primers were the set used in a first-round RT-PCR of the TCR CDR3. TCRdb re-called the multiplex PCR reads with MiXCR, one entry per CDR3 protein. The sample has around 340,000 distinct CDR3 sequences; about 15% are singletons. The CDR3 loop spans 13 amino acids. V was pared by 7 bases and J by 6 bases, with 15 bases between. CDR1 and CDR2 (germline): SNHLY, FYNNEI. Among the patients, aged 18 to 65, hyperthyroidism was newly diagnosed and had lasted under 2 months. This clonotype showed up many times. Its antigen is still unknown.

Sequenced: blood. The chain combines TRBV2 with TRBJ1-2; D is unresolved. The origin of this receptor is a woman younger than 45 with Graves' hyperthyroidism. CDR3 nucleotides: TGTGCCAGCACTGACACGGGAAGGGATGGCTACACCTTC. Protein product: CASTDTGRDGYTF.